Shown below are 20 T cell receptor beta chains from a single sample sequenced in a study of cytomegalovirus exposure and HLA in healthy donors (dated by TCRdb to the late 2010s). The receptor library was made with the immunoSEQ multiplex PCR assay. For the multiplex PCR, a mixture combining 60 forward primers for TCR Vbeta segments and 13 reverse primers for TCR Jbeta segments was used. Entries here come from immuneACCESS through TCRdb and include only in-frame sequences with V and J called. Some clones fail to appear in such tables; in the studies checked, an unresolved V gene covers under half of the shortfall, and the cause of the remainder is unknown. This sample is represented by 100,000 to 150,000 clones; about 11% of them were singletons. The ten biggest clones cover approximately 4.4% of the sample. The sequenced material came from PBMCs. Source of these receptors: a woman under 30 in good health and CMV-seropositive.

The chain combines TRBV6-6 with TRBJ2-1; the match to TRBD2 covers 10 bases. Germline CDR1 and CDR2: MNHNY and SVGAGI (reference sequence). The CDR3 consists of 16 residues. With V trimmed by 2 bases and J by 8 bases, 9 bases remained unmatched. The DNA for the CDR3 is TGTGCCAGCAGTTACATAGCGGGAGGTCGCTCGGATGAGCAGTTCTTC. Protein sequence: CASSYIAGGRSDEQFF.

This clone has more than one count but fewer than ten. The rearrangement links TRBV6-5 to TRBJ2-6, with D perhaps TRBD2 (6 bases). Per germline, CDR1 MNHEY and CDR2 SVGAGI. The length of the CDR3 is 16 residues. V was trimmed by 0 bases and J by 2 bases, leaving 8 bases between them. CDR3 coding DNA: TGTGCCAGCAGTTACTCGGCGGGGACTGGGGCCAACGTCCTGACTTTC. It codes for CASSYSAGTGANVLTF.

The chain is built from TRBV5-1 and TRBJ2-3; D gene uncertain. The V end lost 0 bases, the J end lost 6 bases, and 2 bases lay between the germline ends. This CDR3 has 11 amino acids. Germline V gene lookup returns CDR1 SGHRS and CDR2 YFSETQ. The CDR3 loop reads CASSLADTQYF. CDR3 sequence (DNA): TGCGCCAGCAGCTTGGCGGATACGCAGTATTTT.

The chain recombines TRBV6-6 with TRBJ2-5; tentatively, D is TRBD2 (6 bases). Deletions cut 6 bases from V and 5 bases from J, with 16 bases between. The V gene's germline CDR1 is MNHNY and CDR2 SVGAGI (reference sequence). The CDR3 extends over 14 amino acids. CDR3: CASRPGLPRETQYF. CDR3 nucleotides: TGTGCCAGCAGACCAGGACTACCGCGGGAGACCCAGTACTTC.

This clone was seen ten or more times. The chain combines TRBV6-6 with TRBJ2-7, with TRBD1 matching over 7 bases. Trimming removed 0 bases from V and 2 bases from J; junction bases left unmatched: 7. Germline V gene sequence: CDR1 MNHNY, CDR2 SVGAGI (reference sequence). The CDR3 consists of 16 residues. In DNA, the CDR3 is TGTGCCAGCAGTTACTCGATGGGACAGACTACCTACGAGCAGTACTTC. Translation gives CASSYSMGQTTYEQYF.

This clone was detected only a few times. The V and J genes are TRBV5-4 and TRBJ2-3, with D tentatively TRBD2 (6 bases). The germline gives CDR1 SGHNT, CDR2 YYREEE (reference sequence). Trimming left V 4 bases short and J 2 bases short, with 14 bases between. This CDR3 comprises 15 residues. The CDR3 nucleotides are TGTGCCAGCAGCCTTTGGGCGGGGATCACAGATACGCAGTATTTT. Encoded protein: CASSLWAGITDTQYF.

A few counts support this clone. The rearrangement uses TRBV2 and TRBJ2-5, with TRBD2 as a possible D gene (5 bases). The germline V gene encodes CDR1 SNHLY and CDR2 FYNNEI. The ends were cut back, 7 bases at V and 4 bases at J, with 19 bases in the middle. This CDR3 region has 15 residues. The CDR3, as DNA: TGTGCCAGCAATCGCTTAGCGAATAAGGTAGAGACCCAGTACTTC. It encodes CASNRLANKVETQYF.

This clone was seen more than once but under ten times. V usage is TRBV6-6 and J usage is TRBJ2-7; D not resolved. CDR3 length: 13 residues. Trimming left V 6 bases short and J 3 bases short, with 12 bases between. The V gene's germline CDR1 is MNHNY and CDR2 SVGAGI (reference sequence). The CDR3 DNA follows: TGTGCCAGCAGATATCCCAACAGCTACGAGCAGTACTTC. Translated, it gives CASRYPNSYEQYF.

The gene calls are TRBV10-3 and TRBJ1-2; D ambiguous. V lost 0 bases, J lost 8 bases, and 19 bases lay in between. Germline V gene data show CDR1 as ENHRY and CDR2 as SYGVKD. This CDR3 has 16 residues. Here the CDR3 reads CAISESTPVNSGGYTF. In DNA form, the CDR3 reads TGTGCCATCAGTGAGTCGACGCCCGTAAACTCGGGGGGCTACACCTTC.

The rearrangement joins TRBV27 to TRBJ2-7, with TRBD2 identical over 7 bases. Trimming removed 3 bases from V and 2 bases from J; junction bases left unmatched: 7. The germline V gene encodes CDR1 MNHEY and CDR2 SMNVEV (reference sequence). The CDR3 runs to 15 residues. CDR3 in DNA: TGTGCCAGCAGTTTCCCGCTAGCGGTGACCTACGAGCAGTACTTC. This gives the protein CASSFPLAVTYEQYF.

This clone has just a few counts. V usage is TRBV30 and J usage is TRBJ2-7, with D perhaps matching TRBD1 (6 bases). Germline loops: CDR1 GTSNPN, CDR2 SVGIG (reference sequence). The CDR3 runs to 12 residues. Deletions cut 8 bases from V and 3 bases from J, with 14 bases between. The CDR3: CATPGHGYEQYF. CDR3 sequence (DNA): TGTGCCACCCCGGGACACGGCTACGAGCAGTACTTC.

The V gene is TRBV18, the J gene TRBJ2-7; D is ambiguous. There are 13 residues in the CDR3. The V end was cut by 6 bases, the J end by 3 bases, with 12 bases between. Germline assignment: CDR1 KGHSH and CDR2 LQKENI. The CDR3 nucleotides are TGTGCCAGCTCCAGAGAGCTAGGCTACGAGCAGTACTTC. Its translation: CASSRELGYEQYF.

This sequence joins TRBV5-4 and TRBJ1-3, with unresolved D. Trimming stripped 5 bases from V and 7 bases from J, with 19 bases between. Germline V gene lookup returns CDR1 SGHNT and CDR2 YYREEE (reference sequence). This CDR3 is built from 15 residues. CDR3 in DNA: TGTGCCAGCAGTCGGACGGCGGGATATGAGAACACCATATATTTT. Translation: CASSRTAGYENTIYF. The full variable domain, rest sourced from reference TRBV5-4 and TRBJ1-3, is ETGVTQSPTHLIKTRGQQVTLRCSSQSGHNTVSWYQQALGQGPQFIFQYYREEENGRGNFPPRFSGLQFPNYSSELNVNALELDDSALYLCASSRTAGYENTIYFGEGSWLTVV.

This clone has just a few counts. The chain joins TRBV30 to TRBJ1-2; D not certain. Trimming stripped 5 bases from V and 4 bases from J, with 14 bases between. Germline lookup yields CDR1 GTSNPN and CDR2 SVGIG (reference sequence). CDR3 size: 13 residues. The CDR3 loop is CAWAIAVTYGYTF. The CDR3 coding sequence is TGTGCCTGGGCAATCGCGGTTACCTATGGCTACACCTTC.

The chain employs TRBV29-1 and TRBJ2-7; TRBD2 is a possible D gene (6 bases). Trimming took off 2 bases at V and 1 base at J, with 21 bases between the two ends. The CDR3 runs to 17 residues. The germline V gene has CDR1 SQVTM and CDR2 ANQGSEA. As DNA, the CDR3 is TGCAGCGTTGAATTTCCGGACTACAACGGGGCTTCCTACGAGCAGTACTTC. Protein: CSVEFPDYNGASYEQYF.

This sequence joins TRBV15 and TRBJ2-7, with 7 nucleotides matching TRBD2. This CDR3 contains 15 residues. Trimming removed 1 base from V and 6 bases from J; junction bases left unmatched: 9. Germline CDR1 is LNHNV and CDR2 is YYDKDF (reference sequence). The CDR3 sequence: CATSRVGAGGGEQYF. As DNA, the CDR3 is TGTGCCACCAGCAGAGTCGGAGCGGGCGGGGGCGAGCAGTACTTC.

This clone appeared a few times. The chain couples TRBV6-6 to TRBJ2-3; maybe TRBD1 (6 bases). This CDR3 spans 15 amino acids. CDR1 MNHNY and CDR2 SVGAGI come from the germline V gene (reference sequence). V lost 8 bases, J lost 2 bases, and 17 bases lay in between. CDR3 DNA: TGTGCCAGCGGGAGTATGGGACACCACACAGATACGCAGTATTTT. Amino acid sequence: CASGSMGHHTDTQYF.

There are a few counts of this clone. The chain uses TRBV30 and TRBJ2-3; D is ambiguous. The germline V gene encodes CDR1 GTSNPN and CDR2 SVGIG (reference sequence). The CDR3 runs 13 residues. V was clipped by 4 bases and J by 3 bases, with 11 bases between them. CDR3 DNA sequence: TGTGCCTGGACGCTAGGAGCGACAGATACGCAGTATTTT. Protein sequence: CAWTLGATDTQYF.

There are a few counts of this clone. The J gene is TRBJ1-2, the V gene TRBV4-1; tentative D call: TRBD1 (5 bases). The V gene lost 7 bases and the J gene lost 7 bases, with 10 bases spanning the gap. The CDR3 totals 11 residues. Germline V CDR1 and CDR2: MGHRA, YSYEKL. As DNA, the CDR3 is TGCGCCAGCACGGGGGGAGGTGGCTACACCTTC. This encodes CASTGGGGYTF.

The rearrangement joins TRBV5-4 to TRBJ2-5; 14 nucleotides agree with TRBD2. CDR3 length equals 20 residues. J gave up 3 bases and V 2 bases, and 15 bases lay outside the gene matches. The germline V gene encodes CDR1 SGHNT and CDR2 YYREEE (reference sequence). Written as DNA, the CDR3 is TGTGCCAGCAGCTTAAACCCGGGACTAGCGGGAGTGGTTGGGGAAGAGACCCAGTACTTC. As protein: CASSLNPGLAGVVGEETQYF.